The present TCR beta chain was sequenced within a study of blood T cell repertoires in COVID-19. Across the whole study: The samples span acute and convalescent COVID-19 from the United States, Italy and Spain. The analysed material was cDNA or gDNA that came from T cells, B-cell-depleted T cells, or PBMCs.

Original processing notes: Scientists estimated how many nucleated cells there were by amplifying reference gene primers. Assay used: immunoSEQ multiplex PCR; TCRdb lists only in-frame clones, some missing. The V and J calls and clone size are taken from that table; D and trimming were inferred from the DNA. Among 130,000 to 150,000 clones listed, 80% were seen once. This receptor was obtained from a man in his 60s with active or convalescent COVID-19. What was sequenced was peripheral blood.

The CDR3 DNA follows: TGCAGTGCTAAGGGGATCGGGGAGCTGTTTTTT. Encoded protein: CSAKGIGELFF. This chain uses TRBV20-1 with TRBJ2-2; D may be TRBD1 (5 bases). The germline V gene encodes CDR1 DFQATT and CDR2 SNEGSKA (reference sequence). CDR3 length: 11 amino acids. V was clipped by 4 bases and J by 7 bases, with 7 bases between them.